This T cell receptor (beta chain) stems from a study of T cells in localized non-small cell lung cancer. The CDR3 extends over 12 amino acids. Germline CDR1 is MDHEN and CDR2 is SYDVKM. Trimming took 3 bases from V and 1 from J, leaving 3 bases between them. Only in-frame clones appear in the TCRdb table, and some are missing; sequencing was by immunoSEQ multiplex PCR. This sample has roughly 72,000 clones, with approximately 87% found just once. This specimen consisted of peripheral blood, obtained before any cancer treatment. This TCR came from a male donor older than 55 with stage III squamous cell lung carcinoma. This rearrangement joins TRBV28 to TRBJ1-1; no firm D call. CDR3 residues: CASSFSNTEAFF. CDR3 nucleotide sequence: TGTGCCAGCAGTTTCTCGAACACTGAAGCTTTCTTT.